A selection of T cell receptor beta chains follows, all from one sample in a study of molecular identifiers for immune sequencing clone quantification. TCRdb redid the calling of the PCR reads with MiXCR, one entry per CDR3 protein. This table has 88,000 or so distinct CDR3 sequences, around 23% appearing once. Sequenced material: naive CD8+ T cells from blood, with Jurkat cell RNA spiked in. The source is a human donor in good health. Some libraries in this study had Jurkat cell RNA spiked in. Each CDR3 is given without its conserved first and last residue.

j_gene,v_gene,CDR3aa
TRBJ1-3,TRBV29-1,SVTGESGNTIY
TRBJ1-3,TRBV4-3,ASSQLDRGADTIY
TRBJ2-7,TRBV12-3/TRBV12-4,ASSATSHEQY
TRBJ1-2,TRBV14,ASSHPGQMKGDGYT
TRBJ1-5,TRBV7-9,ASSPGLRQPQH
TRBJ2-7,TRBV7-6,ASSLRRGVHEQY
TRBJ1-1,TRBV19,ASSLGQTNTEAF
TRBJ2-7,TRBV5-6,ASSSGEASTHEQY
TRBJ2-7,TRBV6-5,ASRAVKGPLYEQY
TRBJ1-6,TRBV7-6,ASSAAIGYINSLLH
TRBJ2-5,TRBV28,ASSSSRVRANGVGETQY
TRBJ2-3,TRBV19,ASRPLAGLTDTQY
TRBJ1-5,TRBV25-1,ASSEWGQGGQPQH
TRBJ2-2,TRBV9,ASSGGLAGKSTGELF
TRBJ2-1,TRBV20-1,SARGLVYVNEQF
TRBJ2-7,TRBV7-6,ASSLGPRNTYEQY
TRBJ2-7,TRBV4-2,ASSHLGASYEQY
TRBJ2-1,TRBV11-2,ASSFNSGGAHNEQF
TRBJ1-5,TRBV28,ASSSVVSGTGVSQPQH
TRBJ1-1,TRBV9,ASSVGQNMNTEAF
TRBJ2-7,TRBV5-1,ASSPAGDANYEQY
TRBJ1-2,TRBV7-9,ASSYPSPGGRYGYT
TRBJ1-1,TRBV6-5,ASSYGVGGRGEAF
TRBJ1-1,TRBV5-4,ASSATWIEAF
TRBJ1-1,TRBV12-3/TRBV12-4,ASSHATGGPKNTEAF
TRBJ2-7,TRBV28,ASRGQGSGYEQY
TRBJ2-2,TRBV11-2,ASSLGHDGELF
TRBJ2-7,TRBV5-1,ASSSSPGTDKLYEQY
TRBJ1-3,TRBV4-3,ASSPYTGGAGNTIY
TRBJ2-7,TRBV6-5,ASSYYRGTYEQY
TRBJ2-7,TRBV4-1,ASSQDATGGRYEQY
TRBJ2-1,TRBV4-3,ANSQGTDIYNEQF
TRBJ1-4,TRBV4-3,ASSQDVTNEKLF
TRBJ2-5,TRBV7-9,ASSPVGGSETQY
TRBJ2-4,TRBV29-1,SVEERLAGVFGIQY
TRBJ2-1,TRBV7-2,ASSLVPSDNEQF
TRBJ2-3,TRBV7-2,ASSLPSAVVGVDTLY
TRBJ2-7,TRBV30,AWSVSGGAIEQY
TRBJ2-6,TRBV27,ASSLFPSNVLT
TRBJ2-3,TRBV27,ASSAGTSLYRTDTQY
TRBJ1-5,TRBV12-3/TRBV12-4,ASSRDGTGQPQH
TRBJ2-7,TRBV19,ASSIEASGAYEQY
TRBJ2-3,TRBV29-1,SVEWRSTRTDTQY
TRBJ1-3,TRBV9,ASSVGWDRGLGNTIY
TRBJ2-2,TRBV27,ASSFGLTGELF
TRBJ2-7,TRBV7-9,ASSLPPQGVPYEQY
TRBJ2-7,TRBV4-3,ASSPGLPGYEQY
TRBJ2-7,TRBV27,ASSFGTGYEQY
TRBJ2-1,TRBV30,AWSVPLGAGGWYEQF
TRBJ1-4,TRBV5-6,ASSLGSMEKLF
TRBJ1-2,TRBV6-5,ASSYSGGANYGYT
TRBJ1-2,TRBV11-2,ASSRTGGSPNYGYT
TRBJ2-7,TRBV19,ASSIGAAGYEQY
TRBJ2-3,TRBV7-7,ASSWDLRNTQY
TRBJ2-3,TRBV18,ASSPWYGQRRADTQY
TRBJ2-1,TRBV11-2,ASSISGGAYNEQF
TRBJ2-7,TRBV5-6,ASMFFVAASSYEQY
TRBJ2-6,TRBV9,ASSPHWRGATGANVLT